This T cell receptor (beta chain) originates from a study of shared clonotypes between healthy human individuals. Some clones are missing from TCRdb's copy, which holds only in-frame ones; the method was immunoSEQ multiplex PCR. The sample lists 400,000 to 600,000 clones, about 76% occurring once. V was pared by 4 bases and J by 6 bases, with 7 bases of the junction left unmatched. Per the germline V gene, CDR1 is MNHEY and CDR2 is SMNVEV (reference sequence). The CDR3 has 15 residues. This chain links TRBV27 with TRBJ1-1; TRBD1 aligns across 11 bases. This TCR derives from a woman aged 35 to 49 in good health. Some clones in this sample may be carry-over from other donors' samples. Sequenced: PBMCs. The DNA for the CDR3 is TGTGCCAGCAGTTCCGGGACAGGGGGGCGCCCTGAAGCTTTCTTT. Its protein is CASSSGTGGRPEAFF.